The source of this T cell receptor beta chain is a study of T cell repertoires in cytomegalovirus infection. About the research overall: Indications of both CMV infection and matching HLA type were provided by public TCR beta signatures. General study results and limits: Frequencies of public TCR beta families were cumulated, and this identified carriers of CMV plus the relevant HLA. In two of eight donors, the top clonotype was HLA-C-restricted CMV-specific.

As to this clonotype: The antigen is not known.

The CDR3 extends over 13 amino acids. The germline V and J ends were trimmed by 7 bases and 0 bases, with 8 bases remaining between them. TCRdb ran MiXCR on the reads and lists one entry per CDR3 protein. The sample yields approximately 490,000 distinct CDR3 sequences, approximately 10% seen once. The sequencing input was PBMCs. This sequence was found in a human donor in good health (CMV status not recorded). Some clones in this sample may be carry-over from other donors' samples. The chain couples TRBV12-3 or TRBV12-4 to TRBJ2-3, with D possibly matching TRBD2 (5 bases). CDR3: CASTWTSTDTQYF. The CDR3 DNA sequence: TGTGCCAGCACTTGGACTAGCACAGATACGCAGTATTTT.